A selection of T cell receptor beta chains follows, all from one sample in a study of blood T cell repertoires in COVID-19. The repertoire was sequenced with immunoSEQ multiplex PCR; TCRdb's copy has only in-frame clones and lacks some. The sample lists 200,000 or so clones, about four fifths occurring once. Sequenced: PBMCs or T cells enriched from blood (not recorded which). The source of these receptors is a man aged 35 to 55 who had recovered from COVID-19. Each CDR3 is given without its conserved first and last residue. Each record gives: V gene, CDR3 protein.

>TRBV5-6
ASSLFGANEKLF
>TRBV9
ASSVETVESGNTIY
>TRBV29-1
SVDRQGAKSNYGYT
>TRBV7-2
ASSLFVAETQY
>TRBV18
ASSPLGQGDEKLF
>TRBV19
ASSIAWSETGAYEQY
>TRBV10-3
AISPGLTDYEQY
>TRBV5-1
ASSRERIGETMNTEAF
>TRBV30
AWSEVQAQY
>TRBV27
ASSLSVGGTDEQY
>TRBV4-1
ASSRSYSNQPQH
>TRBV7-8
ASSLNRVDYKGYT
>TRBV5-1
ASSLRDTSGNEQF
>TRBV29-1
SVAIAGGQETQY
>TRBV19
ASSLPNRGGYT
>TRBV5-1
ASSFSSSGGADEQF
>TRBV5-1
ASSKGGLAENEQF
>TRBV5-5
ASSWGHGGGTEAF
>TRBV4-3
ASSQEAGMSTDTQY
>TRBV27
ASRALGGDGYT
>TRBV5-8
ASSSNTRFNYGYT
>TRBV10-3
AISDDGTSNYGYT
>TRBV28
ASRPLGPLNTEAF
>TRBV4-1
ASSQEPGRAKNIQY
>TRBV30
AWSVAQGWYEQY
>TRBV7-6
ASSRNPSGASTDTQY
>TRBV7-2
ASSQTTVHNEQF
>TRBV6-5
ASSYARENSPLH
>TRBV30
AWETGGEKLF
>TRBV5-1
ASSSGTSGGTYEQY
>TRBV5-1
ASSVTGATEAF
>TRBV29-1
SVKGLHGYT
>TRBV6-5
ASSLRAGFSGYT
>TRBV7-2
ASSLSDKNQPQH
>TRBV7-2
ASSSRSRGGKFLYEQY
>TRBV5-1
ASSLEAGRGNTIY
>TRBV30
AWSVRRGWGVDGTEAF
>TRBV5-4
ASSLVGQGTDGANVLT
>TRBV9
ASGGTSAF
>TRBV2
ASSLQGSGNTIY
>TRBV10-1
ASTRTGNTEAF
>TRBV6-2/TRBV6-3
ASSRRDIRSGNTIY
>TRBV7-3
ASSLYPGQGFDEQF
>TRBV19
ASSSHSGGNEQF
>TRBV5-1
ASSPVTGEKETQY
>TRBV7-9
ASSLGQGEYGYT
>TRBV19
ASSPRGVNTEAF
>TRBV19
ASSIRDRGLDQPQH
>TRBV5-1
ASSPDNRGTGELF
>TRBV18
ASSPGGRVNTEAF